This T cell receptor beta chain was identified in a study of T cell repertoires in ileal Crohn's disease. For this clone: Its antigen is unidentified.

Included were adult ileal or ileocolonic Crohn's patients indicated for ileocolonic resection. Per sample, roughly 500 nanograms of biopsy DNA were TCRB immunosequenced. Sequencing was performed with immunoSEQ multiplex PCR; in TCRdb, only in-frame clones are kept and a portion is missing. The data hold approximately 13,000 clones, with about 70% observed a single time. This CDR3 comprises 12 residues. V lost 4 bases and J lost 1, with 5 bases in between. Germline loops: CDR1 SQVTM, CDR2 ANQGSEA. Study outcomes and limitations: All patients with clonality above 26.8% had endoscopic recurrence.

The specimen sequenced was ileal tissue. The V and J genes are TRBV29-1 and TRBJ1-3; no definite D call. The sequence was obtained from an adult with Crohn's disease. The CDR3 here is CSVVGSGNTIYF. Written as DNA, the CDR3 is TGCAGCGTTGTGGGGTCTGGAAACACCATATATTTT.